This T cell receptor (beta chain) is from a study of cytomegalovirus exposure and HLA in healthy donors (dated by TCRdb to the late 2010s). In the study overall: An earlier analysis of several hundred of the donors reported 250 to 300 Gb of sequence data and some 100 million unique TCR beta sequences from 150 million to 200 million T cells. An early release that covered 500 to 800 HLA-typed donors contained approximately 300 gigabases of sequencing data and 85 million to 100 million unique TCR sequences. The genetic ancestry cluster associated with self-reported Caucasian donors included about four fifths of the 300 to 450 genotyped donors. The study was designed to test whether signatures of past pathogen exposure could be identified by cataloging public T cell receptors. The study used immunosequencing to profile the T cell repertoires of several hundred subjects and linked those repertoires to cytomegalovirus serostatus. Besides the first cohort of roughly 640 subjects, a separate validation cohort made up of about 120 different subjects was used. High-throughput TCR immunosequencing, statistical association of individual TCRs with disease status, and machine learning were combined to predict cytomegalovirus infection status. In a later analysis, previously published TCR beta repertoires from several hundred donors were re-analyzed and high-resolution HLA genotyping was added so that TCR occurrence patterns could be studied. In the later analysis, no new phenotypic data were used to find candidate immune exposures; instead, reliance was placed on TCR beta sequences and their occurrence across donors. In an earlier analysis of a few hundred of the donors, high-throughput TCR beta sequencing was used to judge whether each TCR beta V gene segment behaved as functional or pseudogenic. Donor age, sex, ethnicity and CMV serostatus were compiled alongside the repertoire data. A later genetic analysis took genome-wide SNP genotypes for about 55% of the 666 donors and used that subset as a discovery cohort. Every discovery cohort repertoire had been produced on one sequencing platform. Class I and class II HLA loci were covered by the typing at four-digit resolution. Typing coverage differed by locus: A, B, C, DRB1 and DQB1 were typed in roughly 620-630 donors, DQA1 in 500 to 550, DPA1 in approximately 600, and DPB1 in 400 to 490. Four or five DR-DQ haplotypes were handled as single units for association and clustering because linkage in the cohort was strong. Among about 400 genotyped donors of the cohort, an average of approximately 240,000 unique TCR beta nucleotide sequences was sequenced per donor, of which approximately 19% were non-productive.

Preparation of the library involved the immunoSEQ multiplex PCR assay. A mixture of 60 forward primers for TCR Vbeta segments and 13 reverse primers for TCR Jbeta segments was used in the multiplex PCR. Amplification of the CDR3 region of rearranged TCR beta genes was performed with a multiplex PCR assay on genomic DNA. Amplified TCR beta libraries were sequenced as 87-base-pair reads on the Illumina HiSeq System. The study's processing was this. A later analysis tallied roughly 80 million unique TCR beta chains across the 700 or so repertoires, and some 10 million of those chains were shared by two or more donors. Raw reads were error-corrected and collapsed into unique sequences with a nearest-neighbor algorithm that merged closely related sequences to remove PCR and sequencing errors. CDR3 sequences were aligned to IMGT reference sequences to assign V, D and J gene segments. For a sequence to be retained, at least a six-nucleotide match to both a V gene segment and a J gene segment was required. Rearrangements were classified as productive when the CDR3 lacked stop codons and remained in frame with V and J, and all other rearrangements were classified as non-productive. CDR3 was defined according to IMGT convention as the region running from the second conserved V-encoded cysteine to the conserved J-encoded phenylalanine. Sequences without an unambiguous match to a single V gene segment were excluded from the earlier analysis of about 630 of the donors. In an earlier analysis of several hundred of the donors, a V segment was called functional when productive rearrangements were above 56.7%, and segregating when the standard deviation between donors exceeded 5%. A statistical classification framework was built for diagnosing cytomegalovirus status from the catalog of TCR beta chain sequences. In a later analysis, V and J genes were assigned by comparing TCR nucleotide sequences against IMGT/GENE-DB human TR gene sequences. In a later analysis, CDR3 sequences and most-parsimonious VDJ recombination scenarios were assigned using the TCRdist pipeline. A later analysis defined each TCR beta chain by its CDR3 amino acid sequence plus V-gene family, and excluded reads lacking a unique V-gene family. As a way to deal with suspected cross-contamination and a sequencing artifact, a later analysis dropped nearly 600 nucleotide sequences that were highly shared and had low generation probability. A later analysis calculated a clonal expansion index for each public chain from normalized within-repertoire ranks of inferred template counts. In a later analysis, generation probabilities were computed with a VDJ recombination model fitted to out-of-frame rearrangements, and the resulting probabilities were checked against IGoR. In a later analysis, TCR-TCR, TCR-HLA and TCR-CMV co-occurrence was scored with hypergeometric tests, and a repertoire-size bias correction was applied to TCR pairs. False discovery rates were estimated in a later analysis by permuting HLA or CMV assignments 20 times. In a later analysis, co-occurring TCRs were grouped with DBSCAN, and TCRdist sequence similarity was added when clustering was performed within HLA-allele-positive subsets. Co-occurrence clustering excluded repertoires with fewer than 30,000 or more than 120,000 public chains, plus five with anomalous nucleotide sharing. The immuneACCESS repertoire file appears here via TCRdb, limited to in-frame rearrangements. These files lack a portion of the clones; in checked studies, under half of the deficit traces to unresolved V genes, and the cause of the others is not known. V, J and clone size were drawn from that table, and D and trimming were deduced from the DNA. The sample data list 150,000 to 200,000 clones, and over 80% of these were observed just once. The ten most abundant clones make up roughly 2% of the sample.

Regarding this clone: Its antigen remains unidentified. One base away there is no much larger clone; base qualities are not given.

The paper as a whole reports these results and caveats: V-gene and J-gene trimming of TCR beta chains was associated with a missense DCLRE1C variant in a later genetic analysis, and the association was replicated in an independent cohort. Correlated functional status among segregating V segments might reflect linkage disequilibrium, but an unknown experimental factor could not be ruled out. In a later analysis, about 16,000 TCR beta sequences were associated with specific HLA alleles at a false discovery rate of 0.05. Across donors, most TCR sequences were observed very rarely, whereas some public TCRs were present in many individuals. Most CMV-associated TCR beta chains appeared to be HLA-restricted in a later analysis, and the HLA associations seemed to be driven largely by CMV exposure. In a later analysis, HLA-associated TCR beta chains were found to be more clonally expanded and to have lower generation probabilities than equally common non-associated chains. The classifier was reported to diagnose cytomegalovirus status with high specificity and sensitivity in both the original and validation cohorts. Some IMGT-functional V segments, including TRBV6-2 and TRBV6-3, could not be distinguished by the 87-base-pair reads and were therefore excluded. A later analysis found that TCR association rates varied across HLA loci, with DRB1 alleles showing the most associated TCRs and HLA-C alleles the fewest. The cohort was sequenced for TCR beta chains only, and without alpha or paired-chain data the features that could be detected were limited. Broadly in line with IMGT annotations, most TCR beta V segments showed up in productive rearrangements about 87% or about 30% of the time in an earlier analysis of 450 to 600 of the donors. Assigning TCR associations to individual alleles was difficult when HLA alleles, especially DR and DQ, strongly co-occurred. A few of the identified cytomegalovirus-associated TCR beta chains were confirmed in vitro to be specific for cytomegalovirus antigens. The earlier analysis of a few hundred of the donors excluded 15 to 20 rarely observed V segments, including chromosome 9 orphons, because counts were too low. In a later analysis, several top co-occurrence clusters were reported to appear linked to parvovirus B19, influenza, CMV and Epstein-Barr virus. Roughly uniform sequencing depth across donors was assumed in presence/absence analyses, although this assumption may not hold. It was suggested by the authors that the approach could potentially be generalized to other disease states and immunological phenotypes. HLA typing was unavailable for some donors at each locus, so association tests used only the typed subset. A total of fewer than 200 TCR beta chains were listed by the study as associated with cytomegalovirus. A group of highly shared sequence variants was considered likely to be a technical artifact of the sequencing pipeline. A further reported finding was that TCR beta sequences accurately predicted the HLA-A and HLA-B alleles for most subjects in the first cohort. The only immune exposure information available for the cohort was CMV serostatus. Compared with the roughly 670-donor mean, donors in an Asian-associated ancestry cluster had fewer N-insertions in productive TCRs, according to a later genetic analysis.

The CDR3, from cysteine to phenylalanine, totals 14 residues. CDR3 DNA only is kept here, 42 bases in frame from base 1. Per the germline V gene, SNHLY is the CDR1 and FYNNEI is the CDR2. V trim: 1 base; J trim: 6 bases; unmatched bases: 2. The cohort was made up of 666 healthy bone marrow donors. At the time of sampling, every cohort member was nominally healthy, though immune exposures that went unrecorded were likely present. Of the 700 or so cohort members, about 270 had a positive CMV serostatus and about 400 had a negative one, while no CMV serostatus was recorded for the donor. A peripheral blood sample was collected from each donor, and TCR beta sequencing was performed on peripheral blood mononuclear cells. Genomic DNA extraction from the blood cell samples was performed with the Qiagen DNeasy Blood Extraction Kit.

The chain was built from TRBV2 and TRBJ2-1; TRBD2 agrees with 8 junctional bases. The receptor comes from a human donor in good health. Material: PBMCs. CDR3 loop: CASSEGLAINEQFF. The DNA sequence reads TGTGCCAGCAGTGAAGGACTAGCGATCAATGAGCAGTTCTTC. With the rest looked up from the reference TRBV2 and TRBJ2-1 genes rather than sequenced, the full variable domain is EPEVTQTPSHQVTQMGQEVILRCVPISNHLYFYWYRQILGQKVEFLVSFYNNEISEKSEIFDDQFSVERPDGSNFTLKIRSTKLEDSAMYFCASSEGLAINEQFFGPGTRLTVL.